The next 8 T cell receptor beta chains were all read from a single sample in a study of beta chain features in type 1 diabetes. The isolated RNA, all of it, was reverse transcribed, so expressed TCRB transcripts were what got sequenced. Profiling relied on immunoSEQ multiplex PCR, and the TCRdb table lists in-frame clones only, not all of them. The data show a few hundred thousand clones, with about 11% seen just once and approximately 1.3% held by the top ten. The specimen sequenced was central memory CD4+ T cells from blood. The origin of the receptors is a man between 18 and 35 years old in good health.

The genes are TRBV14 and TRBJ2-3, with D maybe TRBD2 (6 bases). From germline, CDR1 is SGHDN and CDR2 FVKESK. V was clipped by 4 bases and J by 4 bases, with 21 bases between them. This CDR3 spans 17 amino acids. The chain's CDR3 is CASSRHTGAGFPDTQYF. Here the CDR3 DNA reads TGTGCCAGCAGCCGCCATACCGGGGCGGGATTCCCAGATACGCAGTATTTT.

This clone was found many times. V and J are TRBV15 and TRBJ2-1, with D perhaps matching TRBD2 (6 bases). The CDR3 is 13 residues long. V was clipped by 11 bases and J by 2 bases, with 13 bases between them. Per germline, CDR1 LNHNV and CDR2 YYDKDF (reference sequence). CDR3 in amino acids: CASSAGPYNEQFF. DNA for the CDR3: TGTGCCTCTTCTGCGGGGCCCTACAATGAGCAGTTCTTC.

A few counts support this clone. The chain's CDR3 is CASSVARASTDTQYF. CDR3 coding DNA: TGTGCCAGCAGTGTGGCGAGGGCTAGCACAGATACGCAGTATTTT. The rearrangement joins TRBV2 to TRBJ2-3; weak D call: TRBD2 (5 bases). Germline CDR1 reads SNHLY; CDR2 reads FYNNEI. V shed 4 bases and J shed 0 bases, with 11 bases lying between them. The CDR3 runs 15 residues.

The genes are TRBV11-1 and TRBJ2-1, with 7 bases matching TRBD2. From germline, CDR1 is SGHAT and CDR2 FQDESV (reference sequence). The CDR3 sequence is 16 residues long. V was pared by 0 bases and J by 9 bases, with 11 bases of the junction left unmatched. The CDR3 DNA reads as TGTGCCAGCAGCTTAGCTCCGGCTAGCGGCGGCAGTGAGCAGTTCTTC. Its translation: CASSLAPASGGSEQFF.

The rearrangement links TRBV30 to TRBJ1-5, with D perhaps matching TRBD1 (5 bases). Trimming took off 1 base at V and 4 bases at J, with 8 bases between the two ends. The CDR3 covers 13 residues. Germline loops: CDR1 GTSNPN, CDR2 SVGIG (reference sequence). The CDR3 here is CAWSGGKNQPQHF. CDR3 nucleotides: TGTGCCTGGAGTGGGGGCAAGAATCAGCCCCAGCATTTT.

The rearrangement links TRBV28 to TRBJ2-7; D uncertain. CDR3 length equals 13 residues. CDR1 MDHEN and CDR2 SYDVKM come from the germline V gene. V lost 6 bases, J lost 2 bases, and 11 bases lay in between. The CDR3 here is CASRHPATYEQYF. Written as DNA, the CDR3 is TGTGCCAGCAGACACCCGGCCACCTACGAGCAGTACTTC.

The DNA of the CDR3 is TGTGCCAGCAGCAAGACTGGCCCGAGCTCCTACAATGAGCAGTTCTTC. As protein: CASSKTGPSSYNEQFF. The chain links TRBV7-9 to TRBJ2-1; no definite D call. V was clipped by 5 bases and J by 0 bases, with 14 bases between them. CDR1 is SEHNR and CDR2 is FQNEAQ in the germline V gene (reference sequence). CDR3 length: 16 amino acids.

This CDR3 reads CAISVETGPHEQYF. CDR3 in DNA: TGTGCCATCAGTGTGGAGACAGGGCCGCACGAGCAGTACTTC. The chain couples TRBV10-3 to TRBJ2-7, with TRBD1 identical over 7 bases. The germline gives CDR1 ENHRY, CDR2 SYGVKD. The V gene end was trimmed by 4 bases and the J gene end by 5 bases; junction bases not matched to a gene: 8. CDR3 length: 14 amino acids.